A single sample gave rise to the 5 T cell receptor beta chains below, sequenced in a study of cytomegalovirus exposure and HLA in healthy donors. Sequencing was performed with immunoSEQ multiplex PCR; in TCRdb, only in-frame clones are kept and a portion is missing. Seen here are 150,000 or so clones, 89% observed once, and the top ten hold 0.95% to 1.5%. The source material was PBMCs. All receptors derive from a woman younger than 30 in good health and CMV-seronegative.

This clone turned up a few times. The same CDR3 also results from other DNA sequences found in this sample. This chain connects TRBV5-1 to TRBJ2-3, with 9 bases identical to TRBD2. V lost 2 bases, J lost 5 bases, and 6 bases stayed unmatched. From germline, CDR1 is SGHRS and CDR2 YFSETQ. The CDR3 has 15 residues. CDR3 in amino acids: CASSFRGGAGDTQYF. The CDR3 DNA follows: TGCGCCAGCAGCTTCCGCGGGGGGGCCGGAGATACGCAGTATTTT.

The chain uses TRBV10-2 and TRBJ2-1; no firm D call. CDR1 is WSHSY and CDR2 is SAAADI in the germline V gene. This CDR3 is 15 amino acids long. Trimming left V 7 bases short and J 6 bases short, with 19 bases between. CDR3 in amino acids: CASNPPRAPGNEQFF. The CDR3, as DNA: TGCGCCAGCAATCCGCCAAGAGCTCCCGGCAATGAGCAGTTCTTC.

The chain has TRBV27 and TRBJ2-1; no clear D gene. Germline CDR1 MNHEY, CDR2 SMNVEV (reference sequence). The length of the CDR3 is 13 residues. V gave up 5 bases and J gave up 0 bases, with 5 bases separating them. The CDR3 sequence: CASSLSSYNEQFF. The CDR3 DNA is TGTGCCAGCAGTCTAAGCTCCTACAATGAGCAGTTCTTC.

The chain recombines TRBV14 with TRBJ2-1; a weak D match, TRBD1 (6 bases). Looked up from germline, CDR1 is SGHDN and CDR2 is FVKESK. The CDR3 contains 13 residues. V lost 4 bases and J 6 bases, leaving 10 bases between the germline ends. The CDR3, as DNA: TGTGCCAGCAGCCCCTGGGACATCAATGAGCAGTTCTTC. This encodes CASSPWDINEQFF.

V and J are TRBV6-5 and TRBJ1-1; the match to TRBD1 covers 7 bases. V trimming: 7 bases; J trimming: 1 base; junction bases outside the gene matches: 6. Germline lookup yields CDR1 MNHEY and CDR2 SVGAGI. The CDR3 contains 14 residues. CDR3 loop: CASTTGTENTEAFF. In DNA form, the CDR3 reads TGTGCCAGCACCACCGGGACAGAGAACACTGAAGCTTTCTTT.